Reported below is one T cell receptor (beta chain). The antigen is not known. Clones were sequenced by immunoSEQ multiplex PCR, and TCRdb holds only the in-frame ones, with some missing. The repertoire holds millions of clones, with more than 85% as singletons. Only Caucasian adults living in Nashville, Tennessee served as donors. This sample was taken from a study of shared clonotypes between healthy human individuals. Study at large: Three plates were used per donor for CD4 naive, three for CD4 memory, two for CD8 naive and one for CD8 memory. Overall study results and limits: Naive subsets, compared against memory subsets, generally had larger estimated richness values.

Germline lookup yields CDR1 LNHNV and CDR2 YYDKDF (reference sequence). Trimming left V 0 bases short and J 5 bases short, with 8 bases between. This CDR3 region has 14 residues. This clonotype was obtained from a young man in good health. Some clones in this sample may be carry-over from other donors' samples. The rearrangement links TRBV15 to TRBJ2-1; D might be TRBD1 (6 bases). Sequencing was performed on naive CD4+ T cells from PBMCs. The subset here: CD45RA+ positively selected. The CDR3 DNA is TGTGCCACCAGCAGAGAGGCAGGGGACAATGAGCAGTTCTTC. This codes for CATSREAGDNEQFF.